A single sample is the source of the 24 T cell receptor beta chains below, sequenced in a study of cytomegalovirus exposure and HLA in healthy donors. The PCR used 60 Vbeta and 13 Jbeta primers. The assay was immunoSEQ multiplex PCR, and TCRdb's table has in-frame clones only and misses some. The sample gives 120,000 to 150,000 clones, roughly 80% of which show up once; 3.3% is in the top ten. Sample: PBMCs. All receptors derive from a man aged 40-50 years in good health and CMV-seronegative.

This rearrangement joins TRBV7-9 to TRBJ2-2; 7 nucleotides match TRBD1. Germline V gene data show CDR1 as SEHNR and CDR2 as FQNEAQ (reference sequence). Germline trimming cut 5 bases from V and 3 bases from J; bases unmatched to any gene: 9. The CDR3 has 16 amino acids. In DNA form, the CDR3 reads TGTGCCAGCAGCCCAGGGGGACATGTCGACACCGGGGAGCTGTTTTTT. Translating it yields CASSPGGHVDTGELFF. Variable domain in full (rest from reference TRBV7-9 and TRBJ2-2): DTGVSQNPRHKITKRGQNVTFRCDPISEHNRLYWYRQTLGQGPEFLTYFQNEAQLEKSRLLSDRFSAERPKGSFSTLEIQRTEQGDSAMYLCASSPGGHVDTGELFFGEGSRLTVL.

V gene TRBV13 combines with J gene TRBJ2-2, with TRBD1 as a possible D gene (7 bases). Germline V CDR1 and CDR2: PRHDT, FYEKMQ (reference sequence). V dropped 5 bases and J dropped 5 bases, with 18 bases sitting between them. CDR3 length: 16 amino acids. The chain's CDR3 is CASSLLTAGGTGELFF. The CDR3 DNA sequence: TGTGCCAGCAGCCTCCTGACGGCAGGGGGGACCGGGGAGCTGTTTTTT.

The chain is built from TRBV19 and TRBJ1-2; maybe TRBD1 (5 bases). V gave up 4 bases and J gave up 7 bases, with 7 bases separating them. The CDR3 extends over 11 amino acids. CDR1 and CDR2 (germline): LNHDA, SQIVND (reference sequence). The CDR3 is CASSNTGGYTF. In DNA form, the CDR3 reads TGTGCCAGTAGTAACACAGGTGGCTACACCTTC.

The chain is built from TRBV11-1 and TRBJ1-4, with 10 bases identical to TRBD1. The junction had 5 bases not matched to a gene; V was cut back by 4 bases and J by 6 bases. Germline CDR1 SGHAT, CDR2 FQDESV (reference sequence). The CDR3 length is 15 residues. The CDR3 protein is CASSSPGTGDEKLFF. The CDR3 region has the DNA TGTGCCAGCAGCTCACCCGGGACAGGGGATGAAAAACTGTTTTTT.

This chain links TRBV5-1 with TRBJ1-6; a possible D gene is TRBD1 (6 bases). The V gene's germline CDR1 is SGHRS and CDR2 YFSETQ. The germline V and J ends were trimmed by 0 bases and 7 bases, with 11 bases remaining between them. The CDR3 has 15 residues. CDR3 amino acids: CASSLDGGRNSPLHF. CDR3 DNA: TGCGCCAGCAGCTTGGATGGGGGCCGAAATTCACCCCTCCACTTT.

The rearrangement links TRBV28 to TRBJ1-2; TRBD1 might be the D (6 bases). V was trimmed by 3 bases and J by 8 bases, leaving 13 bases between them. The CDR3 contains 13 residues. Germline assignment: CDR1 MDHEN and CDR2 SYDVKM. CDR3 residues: CASSFPGVGGYTF. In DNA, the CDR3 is TGTGCCAGCAGTTTCCCAGGGGTTGGAGGCTACACCTTC.

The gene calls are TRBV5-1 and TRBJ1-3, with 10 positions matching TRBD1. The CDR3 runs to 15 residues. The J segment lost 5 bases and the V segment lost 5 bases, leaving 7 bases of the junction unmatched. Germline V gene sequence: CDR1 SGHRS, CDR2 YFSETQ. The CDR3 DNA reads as TGCGCCAGCAGTCCGGGACAGGGGTTCAGAAACACCATATATTTT. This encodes CASSPGQGFRNTIYF.

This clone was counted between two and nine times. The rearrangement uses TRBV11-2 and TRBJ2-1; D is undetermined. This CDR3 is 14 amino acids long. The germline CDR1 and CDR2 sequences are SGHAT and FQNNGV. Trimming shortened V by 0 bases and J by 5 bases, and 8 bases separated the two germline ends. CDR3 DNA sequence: TGTGCCAGCAGCTTAGATCGAGGCAACAATGAGCAGTTCTTC. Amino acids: CASSLDRGNNEQFF.

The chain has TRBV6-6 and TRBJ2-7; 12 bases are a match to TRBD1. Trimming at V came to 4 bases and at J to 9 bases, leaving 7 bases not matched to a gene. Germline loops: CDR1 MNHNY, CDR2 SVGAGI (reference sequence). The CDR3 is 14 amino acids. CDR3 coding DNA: TGTGCCAGCAGTTGGGACAGGGGGCGCCTCGGGCAGTACTTC. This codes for CASSWDRGRLGQYF.

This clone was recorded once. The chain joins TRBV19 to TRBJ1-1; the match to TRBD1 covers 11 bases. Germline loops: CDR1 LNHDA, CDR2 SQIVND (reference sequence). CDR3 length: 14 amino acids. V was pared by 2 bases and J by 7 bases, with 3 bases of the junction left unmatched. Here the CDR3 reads CASSIRGTGGEAFF. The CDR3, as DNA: TGTGCCAGTAGTATACGCGGGACAGGGGGTGAAGCTTTCTTT.

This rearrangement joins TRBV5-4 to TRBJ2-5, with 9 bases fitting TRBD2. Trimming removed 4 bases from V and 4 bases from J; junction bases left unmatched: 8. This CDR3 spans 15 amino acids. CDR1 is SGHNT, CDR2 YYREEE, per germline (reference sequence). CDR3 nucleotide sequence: TGTGCCAGCAGCCCCCCGGGAGCGGGGGGAGAGACCCAGTACTTC. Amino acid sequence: CASSPPGAGGETQYF.

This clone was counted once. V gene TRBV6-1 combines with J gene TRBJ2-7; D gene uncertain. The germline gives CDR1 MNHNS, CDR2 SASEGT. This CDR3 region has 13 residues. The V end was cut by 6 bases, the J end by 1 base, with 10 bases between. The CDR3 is CASSQTNSYEQYF. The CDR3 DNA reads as TGTGCCAGCAGCCAGACAAATTCCTACGAGCAGTACTTC.

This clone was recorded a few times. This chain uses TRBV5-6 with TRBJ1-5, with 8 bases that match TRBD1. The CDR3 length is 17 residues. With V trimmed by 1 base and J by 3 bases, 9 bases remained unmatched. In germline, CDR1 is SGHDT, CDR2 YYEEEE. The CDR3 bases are TGTGCCAGCAGCTTGCTCGGACAGGGATCCTTCAATCAGCCCCAGCATTTT. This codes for CASSLLGQGSFNQPQHF.

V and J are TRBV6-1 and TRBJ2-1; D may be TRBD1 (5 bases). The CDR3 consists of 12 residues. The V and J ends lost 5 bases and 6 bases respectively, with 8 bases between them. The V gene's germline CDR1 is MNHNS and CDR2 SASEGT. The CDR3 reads CASSPDSNEQFF. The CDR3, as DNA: TGTGCCAGCAGTCCCGACAGCAATGAGCAGTTCTTC.

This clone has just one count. CDR3 in amino acids: CASSGTDTSYQPQHF. Here the CDR3 DNA reads TGTGCCAGCAGTGGGACAGACACATCTTATCAGCCCCAGCATTTT. The chain employs TRBV6-1 and TRBJ1-5; D is possibly TRBD1 (6 bases). V was shortened by 4 bases and J by 5 bases, with 15 bases between the two germline ends. The CDR3 spans 15 residues. Germline V lookup: CDR1 MNHNS, CDR2 SASEGT.

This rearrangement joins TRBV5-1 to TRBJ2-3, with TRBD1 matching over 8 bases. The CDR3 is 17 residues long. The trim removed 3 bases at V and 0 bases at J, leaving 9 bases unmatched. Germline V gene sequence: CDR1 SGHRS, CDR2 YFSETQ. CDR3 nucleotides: TGCGCCAGCAGCTACGATGGACAGGGTATGAGCACAGATACGCAGTATTTT. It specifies CASSYDGQGMSTDTQYF.

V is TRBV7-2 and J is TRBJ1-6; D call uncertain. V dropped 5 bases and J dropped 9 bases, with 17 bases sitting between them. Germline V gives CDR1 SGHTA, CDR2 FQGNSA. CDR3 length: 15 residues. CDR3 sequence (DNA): TGTGCCAGCAGCATAGAGTCTGGAGTGGCTTCACCCCTCCACTTT. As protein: CASSIESGVASPLHF.

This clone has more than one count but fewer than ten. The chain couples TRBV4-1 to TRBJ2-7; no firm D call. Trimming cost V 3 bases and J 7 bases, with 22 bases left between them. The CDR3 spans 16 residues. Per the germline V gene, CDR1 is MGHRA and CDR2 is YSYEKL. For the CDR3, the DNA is TGCGCCAGCAGCCAGCCTTTGACACGAAGTCTCCTTGAGCAGTACTTC. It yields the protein CASSQPLTRSLLEQYF.

CDR3: CASSTGQGRYGYTF. Written as DNA, the CDR3 is TGTGCCAGTAGCACCGGACAGGGACGGTATGGCTACACCTTC. The chain carries TRBV19 and TRBJ1-2; 8 positions match TRBD1. In germline, CDR1 is LNHDA, CDR2 SQIVND (reference sequence). V dropped 6 bases and J dropped 5; count of bases not matched to a gene: 8. The CDR3 has 14 amino acids.

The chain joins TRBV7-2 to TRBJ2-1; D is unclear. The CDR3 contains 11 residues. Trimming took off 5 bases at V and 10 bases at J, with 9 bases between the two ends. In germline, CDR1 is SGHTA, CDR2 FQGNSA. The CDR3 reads CASSLIVEQFF. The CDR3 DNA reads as TGTGCCAGCAGCCTAATAGTAGAGCAGTTCTTC.

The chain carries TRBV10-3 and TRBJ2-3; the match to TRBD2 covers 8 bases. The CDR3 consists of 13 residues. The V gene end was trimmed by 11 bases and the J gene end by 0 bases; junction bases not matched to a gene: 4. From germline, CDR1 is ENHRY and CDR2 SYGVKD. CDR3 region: CAVLAGSTDTQYF. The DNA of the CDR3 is TGTGCCGTCCTAGCGGGTAGCACAGATACGCAGTATTTT.

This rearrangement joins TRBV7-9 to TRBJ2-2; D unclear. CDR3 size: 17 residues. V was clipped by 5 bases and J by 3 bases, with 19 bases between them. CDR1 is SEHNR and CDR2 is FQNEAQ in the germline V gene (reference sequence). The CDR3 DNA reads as TGTGCCAGCAGCCGGAGCCGGAGATCCAAGGACACCGGGGAGCTGTTTTTT. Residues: CASSRSRRSKDTGELFF.

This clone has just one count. CDR3 loop: CASRVEQGSGNTIYF. CDR3 coding DNA: TGTGCCAGCAGGGTTGAACAGGGCTCTGGAAACACCATATATTTT. V gene TRBV6-1 combines with J gene TRBJ1-3; a possible D gene is TRBD1 (6 bases). V was trimmed by 6 bases and J by 0 bases, leaving 12 bases between them. The CDR3 has 15 residues. The germline CDR1 and CDR2 sequences are MNHNS and SASEGT.

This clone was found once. The DNA of the CDR3 is TGTGCCAGCAGCTTAAGTAGACAGGGGGCACGGGAGCAGTACTTC. As protein: CASSLSRQGAREQYF. V usage is TRBV11-2 and J usage is TRBJ2-7; 10 bases are shared with TRBD1. CDR1 and CDR2 (germline): SGHAT, FQNNGV. The CDR3 totals 15 residues. Trimming took 2 bases from V and 7 from J; bases not matched to a gene: 8. The full variable domain, with the rest looked up from reference TRBV11-2 and TRBJ2-7, is EAGVAQSPRYKIIEKRQSVAFWCNPISGHATLYWYQQILGQGPKLLIQFQNNGVVDDSQLPKDRFSAERLKGVDSTLKIQPAKLEDSAVYLCASSLSRQGAREQYFGPGTRLTVT.